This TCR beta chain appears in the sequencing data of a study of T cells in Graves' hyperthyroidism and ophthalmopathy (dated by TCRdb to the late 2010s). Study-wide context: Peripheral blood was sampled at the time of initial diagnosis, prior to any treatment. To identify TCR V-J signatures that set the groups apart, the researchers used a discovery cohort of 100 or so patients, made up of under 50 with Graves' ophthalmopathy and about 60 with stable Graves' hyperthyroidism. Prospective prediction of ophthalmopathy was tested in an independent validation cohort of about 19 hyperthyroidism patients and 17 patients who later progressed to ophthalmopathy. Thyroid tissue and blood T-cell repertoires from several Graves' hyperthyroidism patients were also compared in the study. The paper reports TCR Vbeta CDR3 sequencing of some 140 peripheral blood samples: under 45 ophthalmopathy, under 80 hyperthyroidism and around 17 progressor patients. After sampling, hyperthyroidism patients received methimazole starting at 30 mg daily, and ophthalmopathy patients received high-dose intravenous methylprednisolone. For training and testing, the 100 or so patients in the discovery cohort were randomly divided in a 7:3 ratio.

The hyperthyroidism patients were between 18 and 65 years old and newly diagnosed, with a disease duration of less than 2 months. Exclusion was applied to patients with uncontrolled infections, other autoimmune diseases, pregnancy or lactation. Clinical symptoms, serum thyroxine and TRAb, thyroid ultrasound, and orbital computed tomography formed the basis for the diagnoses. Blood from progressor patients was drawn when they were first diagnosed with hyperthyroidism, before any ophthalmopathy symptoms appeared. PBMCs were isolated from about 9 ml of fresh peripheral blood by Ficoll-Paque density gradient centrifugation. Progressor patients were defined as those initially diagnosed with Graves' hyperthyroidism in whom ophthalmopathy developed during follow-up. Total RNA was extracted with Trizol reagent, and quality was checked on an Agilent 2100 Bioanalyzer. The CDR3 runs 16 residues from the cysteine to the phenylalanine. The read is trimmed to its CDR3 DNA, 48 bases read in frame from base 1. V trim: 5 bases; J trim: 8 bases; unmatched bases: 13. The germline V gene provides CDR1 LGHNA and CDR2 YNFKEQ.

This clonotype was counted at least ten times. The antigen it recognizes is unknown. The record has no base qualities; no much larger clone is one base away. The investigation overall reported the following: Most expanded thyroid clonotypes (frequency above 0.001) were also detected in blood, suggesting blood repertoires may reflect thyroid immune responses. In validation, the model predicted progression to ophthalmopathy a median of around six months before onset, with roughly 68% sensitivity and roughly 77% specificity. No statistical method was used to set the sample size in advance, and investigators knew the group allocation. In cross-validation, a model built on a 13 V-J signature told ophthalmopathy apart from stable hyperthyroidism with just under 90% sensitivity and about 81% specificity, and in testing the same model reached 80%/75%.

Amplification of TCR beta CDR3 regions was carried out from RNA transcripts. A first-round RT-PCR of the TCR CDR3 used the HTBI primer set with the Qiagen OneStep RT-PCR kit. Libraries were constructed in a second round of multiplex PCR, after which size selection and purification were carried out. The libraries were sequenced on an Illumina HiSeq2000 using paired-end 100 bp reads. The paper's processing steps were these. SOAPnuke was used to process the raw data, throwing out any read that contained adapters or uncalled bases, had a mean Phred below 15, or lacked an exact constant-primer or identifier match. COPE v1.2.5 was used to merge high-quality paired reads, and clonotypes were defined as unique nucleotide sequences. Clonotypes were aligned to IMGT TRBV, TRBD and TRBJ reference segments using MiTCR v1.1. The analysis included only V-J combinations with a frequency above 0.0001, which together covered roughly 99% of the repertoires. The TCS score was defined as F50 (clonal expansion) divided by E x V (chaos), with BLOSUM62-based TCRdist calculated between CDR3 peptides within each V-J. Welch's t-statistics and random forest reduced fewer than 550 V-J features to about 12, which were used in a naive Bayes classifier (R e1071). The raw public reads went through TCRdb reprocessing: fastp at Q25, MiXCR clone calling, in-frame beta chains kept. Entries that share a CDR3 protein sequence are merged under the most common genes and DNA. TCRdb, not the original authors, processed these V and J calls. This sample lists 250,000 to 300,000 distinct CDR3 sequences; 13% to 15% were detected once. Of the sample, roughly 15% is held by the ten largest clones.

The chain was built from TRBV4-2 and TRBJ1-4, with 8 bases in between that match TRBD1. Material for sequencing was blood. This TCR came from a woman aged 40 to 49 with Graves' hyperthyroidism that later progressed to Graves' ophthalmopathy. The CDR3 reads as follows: CASSSRATGEKEKLFF. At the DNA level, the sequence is TGTGCCAGCAGCTCCCGAGCGACAGGGGAGAAGGAAAAACTGTTTTTT.